The clone carrying this TCR beta chain appeared a few times. Its specificity is not known. The data are from a study of T-cell reconstitution after alpha-beta-depleted transplantation in children. Whole-study findings and limits: Reportedly, alpha-beta T cells present about two months post-transplant originated from several hundred expanded clones of graft origin.

The V end lost 6 bases, the J end lost 8 bases, and 20 bases lay between the germline ends. The CDR3 totals 15 residues. Germline V gives CDR1 MNHEY, CDR2 SMNVEV (reference sequence). The library targeted TCRbeta and was prepared with unique molecular identifiers. A single record per CDR3 protein comes from TCRdb applying MiXCR to the PCR reads. The sample yields about 980,000 distinct CDR3 sequences, about 29% seen once. This specimen consisted of PBMCs, mostly from graft donor cells, obtained 360 days after TCRalphabeta/CD19-depleted stem cell transplant. The clonotype comes from a boy under three years old who had a stem cell transplant for SCID, so the T cells may come from the graft donor. This rearrangement joins TRBV27 to TRBJ2-1, with D tentatively TRBD1 (5 bases). DNA of the CDR3: TGTGCCAGCAGCCAGCCCGGGTGGTGGGGCGATGAGCAGTTCTTC. Amino acids: CASSQPGWWGDEQFF.